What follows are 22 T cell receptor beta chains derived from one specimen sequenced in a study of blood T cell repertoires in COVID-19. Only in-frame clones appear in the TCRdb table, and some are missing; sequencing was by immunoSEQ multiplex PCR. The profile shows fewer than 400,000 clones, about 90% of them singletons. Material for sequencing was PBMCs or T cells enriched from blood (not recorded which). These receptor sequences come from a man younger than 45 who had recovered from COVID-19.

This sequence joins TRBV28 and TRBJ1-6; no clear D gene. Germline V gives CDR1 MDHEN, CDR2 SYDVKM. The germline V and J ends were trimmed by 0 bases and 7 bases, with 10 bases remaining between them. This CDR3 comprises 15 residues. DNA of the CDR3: TGTGCCAGCAGTTTATGGGGCCACACGAATTCACCCCTCCACTTT. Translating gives CASSLWGHTNSPLHF.

Here the CDR3 DNA reads TGTGCCAGCTGGTCCACGGGCAATGAGCAGTTCTTC. Its protein is CASWSTGNEQFF. This chain uses TRBV2 with TRBJ2-1; D is unresolved. Trimming left V 8 bases short and J 6 bases short, with 11 bases between. CDR3 length: 12 residues. Germline-derived CDR1 and CDR2 are SNHLY and FYNNEI.

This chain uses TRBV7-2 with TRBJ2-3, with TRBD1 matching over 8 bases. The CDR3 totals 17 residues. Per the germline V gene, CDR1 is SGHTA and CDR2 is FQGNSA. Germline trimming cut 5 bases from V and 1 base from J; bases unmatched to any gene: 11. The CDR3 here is CASSPPPLGQGTDTQYF. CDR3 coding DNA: TGTGCCAGCAGCCCCCCTCCCCTGGGACAGGGCACAGATACGCAGTATTTT.

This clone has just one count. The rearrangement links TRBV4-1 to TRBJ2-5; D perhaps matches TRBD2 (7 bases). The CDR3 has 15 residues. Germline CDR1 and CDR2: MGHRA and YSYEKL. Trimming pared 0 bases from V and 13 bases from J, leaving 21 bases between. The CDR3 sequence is CASSQDTGGPRGGYF. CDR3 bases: TGCGCCAGCAGCCAAGATACGGGGGGACCCAGGGGTGGGTACTTC.

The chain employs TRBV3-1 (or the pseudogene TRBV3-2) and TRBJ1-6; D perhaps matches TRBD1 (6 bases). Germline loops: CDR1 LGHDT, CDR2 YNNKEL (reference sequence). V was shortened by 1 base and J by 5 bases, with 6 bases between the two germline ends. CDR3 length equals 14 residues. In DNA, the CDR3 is TGTGCCAGCAGCCAAGGACAGGATAATTCACCCCTCCACTTT. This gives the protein CASSQGQDNSPLHF.

The CDR3 is CASSSTVSTEAFF. Written as DNA, the CDR3 is TGTGCCAGCAGTTCGACAGTTTCCACTGAAGCTTTCTTT. V and J are TRBV27 and TRBJ1-1; TRBD1 might be the D (5 bases). CDR1 and CDR2 from the germline V gene are MNHEY and SMNVEV (reference sequence). The length of the CDR3 is 13 residues. With 4 bases removed from V and 4 bases from J, the gap between germline ends came to 10 bases.

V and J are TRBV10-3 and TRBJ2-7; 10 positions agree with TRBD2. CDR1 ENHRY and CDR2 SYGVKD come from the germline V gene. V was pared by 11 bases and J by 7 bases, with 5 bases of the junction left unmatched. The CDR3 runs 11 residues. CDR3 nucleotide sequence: TGTGCCGTCTTACTAGCGGGGGAGCAGTACTTC. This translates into CAVLLAGEQYF.

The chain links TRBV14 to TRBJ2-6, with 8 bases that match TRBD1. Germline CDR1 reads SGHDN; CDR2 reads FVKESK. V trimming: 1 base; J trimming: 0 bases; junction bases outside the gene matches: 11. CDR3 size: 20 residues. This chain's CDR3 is CASSQVSPGQAYSGANVLTF. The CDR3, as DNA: TGTGCCAGCAGCCAAGTGTCGCCGGGACAGGCATACTCTGGGGCCAACGTCCTGACTTTC.

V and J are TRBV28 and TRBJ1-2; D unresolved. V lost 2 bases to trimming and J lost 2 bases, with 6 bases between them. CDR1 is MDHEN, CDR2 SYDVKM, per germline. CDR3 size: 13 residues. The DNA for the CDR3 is TGTGCCAGCAGTTTAGGGAGCAACTATGGCTACACCTTC. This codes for CASSLGSNYGYTF.

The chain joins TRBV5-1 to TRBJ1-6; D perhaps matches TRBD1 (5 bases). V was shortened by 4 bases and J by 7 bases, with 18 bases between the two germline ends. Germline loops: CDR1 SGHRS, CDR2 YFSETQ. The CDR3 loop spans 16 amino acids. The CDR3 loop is CASSTLPDSNNSPLHF. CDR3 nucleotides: TGCGCCAGCAGCACCCTCCCCGACAGCAACAATTCACCCCTCCACTTT.

The CDR3 loop is CASSPQGEGLEDNEKLFF. CDR3 coding DNA: TGTGCCAGCAGTCCACAGGGTGAAGGGTTGGAGGATAATGAAAAACTGTTTTTT. This chain joins TRBV28 and TRBJ1-4, with a possible D match to TRBD1 (6 bases). Germline values: CDR1 MDHEN, CDR2 SYDVKM. This CDR3 has 18 residues. V lost 5 bases and J lost 4, with 23 bases in between.

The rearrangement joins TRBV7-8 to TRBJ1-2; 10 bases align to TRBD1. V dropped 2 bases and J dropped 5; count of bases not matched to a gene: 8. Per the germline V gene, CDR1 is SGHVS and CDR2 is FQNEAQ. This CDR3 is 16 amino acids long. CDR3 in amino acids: CASSLLRDRGIYGYTF. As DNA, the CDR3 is TGTGCCAGCAGCTTACTCCGGGACAGGGGTATATATGGCTACACCTTC.

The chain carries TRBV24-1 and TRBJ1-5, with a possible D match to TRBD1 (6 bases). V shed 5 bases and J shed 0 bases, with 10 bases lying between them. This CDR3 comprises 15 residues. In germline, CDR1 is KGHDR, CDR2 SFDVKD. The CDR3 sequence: CATSADSHSNQPQHF. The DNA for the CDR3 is TGTGCCACCAGTGCGGACAGTCATAGCAATCAGCCCCAGCATTTT.

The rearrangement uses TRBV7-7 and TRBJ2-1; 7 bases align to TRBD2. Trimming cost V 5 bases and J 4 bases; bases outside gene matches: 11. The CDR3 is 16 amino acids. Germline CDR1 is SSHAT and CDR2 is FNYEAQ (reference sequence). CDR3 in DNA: TGTGCCAGCAGCCCAACTTTCCAGCGGGGTTACAATGAGCAGTTCTTC. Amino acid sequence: CASSPTFQRGYNEQFF.

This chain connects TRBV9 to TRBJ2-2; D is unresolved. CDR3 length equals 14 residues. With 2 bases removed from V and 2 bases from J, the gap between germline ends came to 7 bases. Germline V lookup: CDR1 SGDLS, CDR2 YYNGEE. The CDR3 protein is CASSVLSNTGELFF. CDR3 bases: TGTGCCAGCAGCGTGTTAAGCAACACCGGGGAGCTGTTTTTT.

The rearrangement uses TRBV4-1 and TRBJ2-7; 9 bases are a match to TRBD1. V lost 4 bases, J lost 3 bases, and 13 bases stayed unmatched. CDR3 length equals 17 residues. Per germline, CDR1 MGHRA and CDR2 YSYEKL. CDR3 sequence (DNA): TGCGCCAGCAGCCGACCCAAGAGACCGGGACAGGGCTACGAGCAGTACTTC. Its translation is CASSRPKRPGQGYEQYF.

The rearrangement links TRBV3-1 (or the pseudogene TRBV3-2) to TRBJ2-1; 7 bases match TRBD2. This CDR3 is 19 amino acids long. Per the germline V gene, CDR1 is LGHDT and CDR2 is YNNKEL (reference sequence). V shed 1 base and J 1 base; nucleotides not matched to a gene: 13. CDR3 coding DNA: TGTGCCAGCAGCCAAGGGCCTCGCGGGGGAACTGGATCCTACAATGAGCAGTTCTTC. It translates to CASSQGPRGGTGSYNEQFF.

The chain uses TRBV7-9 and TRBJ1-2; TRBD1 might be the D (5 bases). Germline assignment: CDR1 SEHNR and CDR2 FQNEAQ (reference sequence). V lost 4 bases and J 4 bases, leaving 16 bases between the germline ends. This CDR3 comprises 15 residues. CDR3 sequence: CASSSNQQALYGYTF. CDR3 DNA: TGTGCCAGCAGCTCAAACCAACAGGCCCTCTATGGCTACACCTTC.

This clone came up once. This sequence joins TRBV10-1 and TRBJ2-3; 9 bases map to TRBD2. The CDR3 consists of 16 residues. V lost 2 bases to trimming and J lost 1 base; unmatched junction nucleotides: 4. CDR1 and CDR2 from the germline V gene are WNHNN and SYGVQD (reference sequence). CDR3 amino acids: CASSEHGTSRTDTQYF. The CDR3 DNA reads TGCGCCAGCAGTGAGCACGGGACTAGCCGCACAGATACGCAGTATTTT.

The CDR3 spells CASSIISDSYEQYF. In DNA, the CDR3 is TGTGCCAGTAGTATCATCTCGGACAGCTACGAGCAGTACTTC. This sequence joins TRBV19 and TRBJ2-7; perhaps TRBD1 as D (6 bases). There are 14 residues in the CDR3. Germline V gene sequence: CDR1 LNHDA, CDR2 SQIVND (reference sequence). V was shortened by 3 bases and J by 3 bases, with 12 bases between the two germline ends. Full variable domain (rest looked up from reference TRBV19 and TRBJ2-7): DGGITQSPKYLFRKEGQNVTLSCEQNLNHDAMYWYRQDPGQGLRLIYYSQIVNDFQKGDIAEGYSVSREKKESFPLTVTSAQKNPTAFYLCASSIISDSYEQYFGPGTRLTVT.

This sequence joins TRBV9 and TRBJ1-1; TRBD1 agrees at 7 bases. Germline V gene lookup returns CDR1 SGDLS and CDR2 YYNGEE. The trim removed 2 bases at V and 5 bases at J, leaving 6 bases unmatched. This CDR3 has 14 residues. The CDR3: CASSVRGMGTEAFF. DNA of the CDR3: TGTGCCAGCAGCGTCAGGGGGATGGGGACTGAAGCTTTCTTT.

The CDR3 sequence is CAISDQGGSGNTIYF. Here the CDR3 DNA reads TGTGCCATCAGTGACCAAGGGGGCTCTGGAAACACCATATATTTT. The chain couples TRBV10-3 to TRBJ1-3, with D possibly matching TRBD1 (6 bases). CDR3 size: 15 residues. Germline assignment: CDR1 ENHRY and CDR2 SYGVKD. With 3 bases removed from V and 0 bases from J, the gap between germline ends came to 9 bases.